A selection of T cell receptor beta chains follows, all from one sample in a study of CD4+ T cells in melanoma. Repertoires were generated with immunoSEQ multiplex PCR, while TCRdb's copy carries only in-frame clones and drops some. The repertoire has around 55,000 clones, 55% to 75% of them found once; the top ten carry approximately 4.6%. Sequencing was performed on tumor tissue. These receptors were taken from a human donor with melanoma. Each CDR3 is given with its conserved first and last residue.

v_call	j_call	cdr3_aa
TRBV7-8	TRBJ1-2	CASSLSTTAYGYTF
TRBV19	TRBJ2-6	CASSMPSGANVLTF
TRBV30	TRBJ2-7	CAATGPGGEQYF
TRBV11-2	TRBJ2-6	CASTLSGANVLTF
TRBV4-1	TRBJ1-2	CASSQVIARAGGNYGYTF
TRBV7-2	TRBJ2-7	CATRAEARSYEQYF
TRBV6-6	TRBJ2-1	CASRRTSSYNEQFF
TRBV28	TRBJ1-2	CASGKQRRGGYTF
TRBV5-4	TRBJ2-5	CASSFPGLAGKETQYF
TRBV11-2	TRBJ2-3	CASSFIGGRSDTQYF
TRBV29-1	TRBJ1-5	CSAGHDNQPQHF
TRBV7-3	.	CASSLSYEQYF
TRBV4-1	TRBJ2-7	CASSLPGTGSYEQYF
TRBV7-9	TRBJ2-7	CASSSPGGRGFYEQYF
TRBV5-1	TRBJ2-7	CASSLAPGQGIHEQYF
TRBV19	TRBJ1-2	CASSIGAGERITF
TRBV4-1	TRBJ1-3	CASSQGQSSGNTIYF
TRBV2	TRBJ2-3	CASSTQQGFLTDTQYF
TRBV18	TRBJ1-6	CASSRDRADSYNSPLHF
TRBV7-9	TRBJ1-3	CASSLAGISGNTIYF
TRBV5-5	TRBJ2-7	CASSFPGTYEQYF
TRBV29-1	TRBJ2-3	CSVSTSGTDTQYF
TRBV6-6	TRBJ1-5	CASSYSNPLQPQHF
TRBV5-4	TRBJ2-3	CASSRGTGSTDTQYF
TRBV30	TRBJ2-7	CAGRDTHYEQYF
TRBV5-1	TRBJ2-7	CASSYGQGGYEQYF
TRBV4-2	TRBJ1-1	CASSLPLRTEAFF
TRBV7-2	TRBJ2-7	CASSTYRGAYEQYF
TRBV4-1	TRBJ1-4	CASSQGDRENEKLFF
TRBV4-1	TRBJ2-7	CASSHATGNGEQYF
TRBV4-3	TRBJ2-7	CASSQRDRVGEQYF
TRBV27	TRBJ1-5	CASSLEGTPYQPQHF
TRBV10-3	TRBJ1-3	CAISDLGSTGNTIYF
TRBV2	TRBJ1-6	CASSRGQYNSPLHF
TRBV19	TRBJ2-3	CASTWSGGTDTQYF
TRBV6-6	TRBJ1-4	CASRHDRGSGEKLFF
TRBV9	TRBJ2-3	CASSVYTGAGTDTQYF